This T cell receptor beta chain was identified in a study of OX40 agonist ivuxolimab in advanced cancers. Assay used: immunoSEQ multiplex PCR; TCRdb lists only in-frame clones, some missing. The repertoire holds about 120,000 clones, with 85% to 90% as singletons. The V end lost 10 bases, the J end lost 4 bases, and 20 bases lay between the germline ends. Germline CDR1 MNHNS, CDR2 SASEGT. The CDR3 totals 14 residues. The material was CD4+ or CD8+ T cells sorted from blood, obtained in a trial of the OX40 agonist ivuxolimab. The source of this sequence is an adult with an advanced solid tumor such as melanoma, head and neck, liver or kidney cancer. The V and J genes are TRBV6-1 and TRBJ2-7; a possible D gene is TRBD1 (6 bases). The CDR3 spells CATHEGVGVYEQYF. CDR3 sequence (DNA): TGTGCCACCCACGAGGGGGTAGGGGTTTACGAGCAGTACTTC.